The 18 T cell receptor beta chains below come from one sample, sequenced in a study of control samples from healthy donors and cancer patients. Profiling relied on immunoSEQ multiplex PCR, and the TCRdb table lists in-frame clones only, not all of them. The sample has approximately 150,000 clones, around nine tenths seen once. The sequenced sample was blood. These receptors all stem from a man between 18 and 29 years old in good health.

This clone was picked up one time. This chain uses TRBV11-1 with TRBJ1-2; D uncertain. The CDR3 spans 14 residues. Germline V CDR1 and CDR2: SGHAT, FQDESV (reference sequence). V lost 2 bases to trimming and J lost 4 bases, with 11 bases between them. The CDR3 sequence: CASSLRDASYGYTF. CDR3 nucleotide sequence: TGTGCCAGCAGCTTACGTGACGCGAGCTATGGCTACACCTTC. Supplemented by reference TRBV11-1 and TRBJ1-2, the full variable domain reads EAEVAQSPRYKITEKSQAVAFWCDPISGHATLYWYRQILGQGPELLVQFQDESVVDDSQLPKDRFSAERLKGVDSTLKIQPAELGDSAMYLCASSLRDASYGYTFGSGTRLTVV.

This clone came up a few times. The rearrangement links TRBV30 to TRBJ2-7; 9 bases match TRBD1. The CDR3 spans 14 residues. V was clipped by 5 bases and J by 2 bases; unmatched bases: 7. Looked up from germline, CDR1 is GTSNPN and CDR2 is SVGIG (reference sequence). The CDR3 DNA is TGTGCCTGGCACCCTAGGGACAGGGCCTACGAGCAGTACTTC. Protein sequence: CAWHPRDRAYEQYF.

The chain combines TRBV5-1 with TRBJ2-2; D not certain. The germline V gene encodes CDR1 SGHRS and CDR2 YFSETQ. The CDR3 extends over 11 amino acids. Trimming removed 4 bases at V and 4 bases at J, with 2 bases between. CDR3 sequence (DNA): TGCGCCAGCAGCATCACCGGGGAGCTGTTTTTT. This gives the protein CASSITGELFF.

This sequence joins TRBV7-2 and TRBJ2-3; D gene ambiguous. V gave up 0 bases and J gave up 5 bases, with 6 bases separating them. Germline CDR1 is SGHTA and CDR2 is FQGNSA. CDR3 length: 13 amino acids. The CDR3 sequence: CASSLALLDTQYF. The CDR3 coding sequence is TGTGCCAGCAGCTTAGCGCTCTTAGATACGCAGTATTTT.

The chain's CDR3 is CASSPSPGADTEAFF. CDR3 DNA sequence: TGTGCCAGCAGCCCCTCCCCAGGGGCCGACACTGAAGCTTTCTTT. V usage is TRBV28 and J usage is TRBJ1-1; D perhaps matches TRBD1 (6 bases). V was shortened by 6 bases and J by 3 bases, with 17 bases between the two germline ends. CDR1 and CDR2 (germline): MDHEN, SYDVKM. The CDR3 contains 15 residues.

This chain uses TRBV7-2 with TRBJ2-3; 8 nucleotides agree with TRBD2. V shed 5 bases and J 4 bases; nucleotides not matched to a gene: 8. Germline V gene sequence: CDR1 SGHTA, CDR2 FQGNSA. The CDR3 is 15 residues long. The CDR3 region is CASSRTSLQADTQYF. The CDR3 nucleotides are TGTGCCAGCAGCCGGACTAGCCTTCAGGCAGATACGCAGTATTTT.

This sequence joins TRBV9 and TRBJ2-7, with 10 bases lining up with TRBD2. CDR3 size: 14 residues. Germline CDR1 reads SGDLS; CDR2 reads YYNGEE. V lost 3 bases, J lost 6 bases, and 6 bases stayed unmatched. The CDR3: CASSAPGTSAEQYF. The CDR3 DNA sequence: TGTGCCAGCAGCGCTCCCGGGACTAGCGCCGAGCAGTACTTC.

This chain connects TRBV7-9 to TRBJ2-1; D ambiguous. V lost 0 bases to trimming and J lost 5 bases, with 5 bases between them. Germline V CDR1 and CDR2: SEHNR, FQNEAQ (reference sequence). The CDR3 spans 13 residues. CDR3 bases: TGTGCCAGCAGCTTAGCTAATAACAATGAGCAGTTCTTC. This codes for CASSLANNNEQFF.

This clone was counted a few times. V gene TRBV5-1 combines with J gene TRBJ2-1, with a tentative D call TRBD1 (5 bases). The germline CDR1 and CDR2 sequences are SGHRS and YFSETQ. The ends were cut back, 4 bases at V and 5 bases at J, with 13 bases in the middle. The CDR3 extends over 14 amino acids. The CDR3 region has the DNA TGCGCCAGCAGCAATGTAGGGGCTCACAATGAGCAGTTCTTC. As protein: CASSNVGAHNEQFF. The complete variable domain, with remaining parts taken from reference TRBV5-1 and TRBJ2-1, reads KAGVTQTPRYLIKTRGQQVTLSCSPISGHRSVSWYQQTPGQGLQFLFEYFSETQRNKGNFPGRFSGRQFSNSRSEMNVSTLELGDSALYLCASSNVGAHNEQFFGPGTRLTVL.

In this sample, this clone turned up a few times. The chain employs TRBV28 and TRBJ1-6; 7 bases agree with TRBD1. CDR3 length: 14 amino acids. V was pared by 6 bases and J by 13 bases, with 12 bases of the junction left unmatched. Germline V gene data show CDR1 as MDHEN and CDR2 as SYDVKM. The CDR3 protein is CASSIQGPTFPLHF. The CDR3, as DNA: TGTGCCAGCAGCATACAGGGGCCTACCTTTCCCCTCCACTTT. Complete variable domain (other parts from reference TRBV28 and TRBJ1-6): DVKVTQSSRYLVKRTGEKVFLECVQDMDHENMFWYRQDPGLGLRLIYFSYDVKMKEKGDIPEGYSVSREKKERFSLILESASTNQTSMYLCASSIQGPTFPLHFGNGTRLTVT.

The chain links TRBV4-3 to TRBJ2-5; 10 nucleotides match TRBD2. The CDR3 loop spans 17 amino acids. Losses at the gene ends were 0 bases for V and 7 bases for J; bases not matched to a gene: 11. Germline values: CDR1 LGHNA, CDR2 YSLEER. CDR3 loop: CASSQDGSSGGQGTQYF. The CDR3 DNA follows: TGCGCCAGCAGCCAAGATGGGTCTAGCGGGGGCCAGGGGACCCAGTACTTC.

The chain combines TRBV5-4 with TRBJ2-5; D is possibly TRBD1 (5 bases). This CDR3 comprises 13 residues. Germline V gene data show CDR1 as SGHNT and CDR2 as YYREEE (reference sequence). V gave up 4 bases and J gave up 1 base, with 8 bases separating them. The CDR3 bases are TGTGCCAGCAGCGTCGACAGCCAAGAGACCCAGTACTTC. Its protein is CASSVDSQETQYF.

This clone has more than one count but fewer than ten. The chain combines TRBV7-3 with TRBJ2-1, with 7 nucleotides matching TRBD2. Germline CDR1 reads SGHTA; CDR2 reads FQGTGA. This CDR3 is 15 amino acids long. V shed 1 base, J shed 6 bases, and the junction held 6 bases outside the gene matches. The DNA for the CDR3 is TGTGCCAGCAGCTTAATGAGCGGGGTTGGCAATGAGCAGTTCTTC. This translates into CASSLMSGVGNEQFF.

V and J are TRBV7-2 and TRBJ2-7, with TRBD1 as a possible D gene (6 bases). The CDR3 is 14 amino acids. V lost 5 bases and J lost 0, with 11 bases in between. Germline CDR1 reads SGHTA; CDR2 reads FQGNSA. The CDR3 DNA sequence: TGTGCCAGCAGCGCCGGGACAAGCTCCTACGAGCAGTACTTC. This sequence encodes CASSAGTSSYEQYF.

V usage is TRBV18 and J usage is TRBJ1-4; no firm D call. This CDR3 has 14 amino acids. V lost 6 bases and J lost 3, with 11 bases in between. Germline V lookup: CDR1 KGHSH, CDR2 LQKENI. CDR3 in DNA: TGTGCCAGCTCGAGACAAGCTTCTAATGAAAAACTGTTTTTT. This encodes CASSRQASNEKLFF.

The V gene is TRBV4-1, the J gene TRBJ2-3; a possible D gene is TRBD1 (8 bases). This CDR3 has 15 residues. Per germline, CDR1 MGHRA and CDR2 YSYEKL. The V end was cut by 1 base, the J end by 5 bases, with 13 bases between. CDR3 amino acids: CASSQADREGDTQYF. CDR3 DNA: TGCGCCAGCAGCCAAGCGGACAGGGAGGGAGATACGCAGTATTTT.

This rearrangement joins TRBV29-1 to TRBJ2-2, with D perhaps TRBD1 (5 bases). Per the germline V gene, CDR1 is SQVTM and CDR2 is ANQGSEA. The CDR3 length is 15 residues. V lost 4 bases and J 0 bases, leaving 12 bases between the germline ends. CDR3 bases: TGCAGCGTTGCGCAGGGCGGTGCGAACACCGGGGAGCTGTTTTTT. Protein product: CSVAQGGANTGELFF.

This clone turned up a few times. The V call is TRBV5-8, the J call TRBJ1-5; 7 bases agree with TRBD1. V trimming: 5 bases; J trimming: 2 bases; junction bases outside the gene matches: 7. The CDR3 runs to 15 residues. The germline CDR1 and CDR2 sequences are SGHTS and YDEGEE. The CDR3: CASSTDRAGNQPQHF. The CDR3 bases are TGTGCCAGCAGTACTGACAGGGCGGGCAATCAGCCCCAGCATTTT.